Presented here are 17 T cell receptor beta chains from one specimen sequenced in a study of shared clonotypes between healthy human individuals. Clones were sequenced by immunoSEQ multiplex PCR, and TCRdb holds only the in-frame ones, with some missing. The sample lists hundreds of thousands of clones, 72% occurring once. The source material was memory CD4+ T cells sorted from blood. Subset in this sample: CD45RA-negative fraction. All receptors come from a woman aged 25 to 39 in good health.

The V gene is TRBV27, the J gene TRBJ2-5; no clear D. The V gene's germline CDR1 is MNHEY and CDR2 SMNVEV (reference sequence). This CDR3 spans 8 amino acids. Trimming took 6 bases from V and 11 from J, leaving 4 bases between them. CDR3 residues: CASREQYF. The CDR3 DNA is TGTGCCAGCAGGGAGCAGTACTTC.

V usage is TRBV5-1 and J usage is TRBJ1-2; the D is unclear. The V end lost 0 bases, the J end lost 4 bases, and 13 bases lay between the germline ends. Germline loops: CDR1 SGHRS, CDR2 YFSETQ. The CDR3 is made up of 15 amino acids. The CDR3 sequence: CASSLAVRGGYGYTF. CDR3 coding DNA: TGCGCCAGCAGCTTGGCTGTACGAGGTGGCTATGGCTACACCTTC.

The chain carries TRBV6-4 and TRBJ2-5; unclear D gene. The germline gives CDR1 MRHNA, CDR2 SNTAGT. V was trimmed by 6 bases and J by 7 bases, leaving 18 bases between them. CDR3 size: 14 residues. The CDR3 DNA sequence: TGTGCCAGCAGAATGGATATGTCTTCTGGGACCCAGTACTTC. Protein: CASRMDMSSGTQYF.

Here the CDR3 reads CASGLIRGVAGAKNEQYF. In DNA form, the CDR3 reads TGTGCTAGTGGTTTAATTCGGGGGGTAGCGGGAGCTAAAAACGAGCAGTACTTC. V gene TRBV12-5 combines with J gene TRBJ2-7; TRBD2 matches at 9 bases. This CDR3 comprises 18 residues. J gave up 5 bases and V 3 bases, and 17 bases lay outside the gene matches. Germline CDR1 and CDR2: LGHNT and FRNRAP. Looking up the rest from reference TRBV12-5 and TRBJ2-7 gives the full variable domain: DARVTQTPRHKVTEMGQEVTMRCQPILGHNTVFWYRQTMMQGLELLAYFRNRAPLDDSGMPKDRFSAEMPDATLATLKIQPSEPRDSAVYFCASGLIRGVAGAKNEQYFGPGTRLTVT.

The chain is built from TRBV27 and TRBJ2-2, with 9 bases matching TRBD1. This CDR3 is built from 15 residues. The germline V gene has CDR1 MNHEY and CDR2 SMNVEV (reference sequence). The J segment lost 4 bases and the V segment lost 6 bases, leaving 6 bases of the junction unmatched. CDR3 region: CASRIQGAVTGELFF. The DNA for the CDR3 is TGTGCCAGCAGGATACAGGGGGCGGTCACCGGGGAGCTGTTTTTT.

The gene calls are TRBV7-2 and TRBJ1-4, with a tentative D call TRBD1 (5 bases). Per germline, CDR1 SGHTA and CDR2 FQGNSA. The CDR3 length is 14 residues. V lost 3 bases and J lost 10, with 15 bases in between. The CDR3 DNA follows: TGTGCCAGCAGCTTCAAAGGGGTTAGCGGAAAACTGTTTTTT. Amino acid sequence: CASSFKGVSGKLFF.

The V and J genes are TRBV5-4 and TRBJ1-2; possible D gene TRBD1, 5 bases. The V gene's germline CDR1 is SGHNT and CDR2 YYREEE (reference sequence). This CDR3 has 13 amino acids. Trimming took 0 bases from V and 4 from J, leaving 7 bases between them. The CDR3 DNA follows: TGTGCCAGCAGCTTGGGAGGGGTCTATGGCTACACCTTC. This encodes CASSLGGVYGYTF.

The chain is built from TRBV11-3 and TRBJ2-5; 10 bases fit TRBD2. CDR1 is SGHNT, CDR2 YENEEA, per germline. This CDR3 has 16 amino acids. V lost 1 base to trimming and J lost 2 bases; unmatched junction nucleotides: 4. The CDR3 reads CASSLGTSGFQETQYF. CDR3 in DNA: TGTGCCAGCAGCTTAGGGACTAGCGGCTTTCAAGAGACCCAGTACTTC.

This chain connects TRBV28 to TRBJ1-1; D call uncertain. Between the trimmed V and J ends, which lost 3 bases and 11 bases, there was a span of 13 bases. CDR1 is MDHEN and CDR2 is SYDVKM in the germline V gene. The CDR3 extends over 12 amino acids. CDR3 DNA: TGTGCCAGCAGTTTTTCGCGGGCGGATGCTTTCTTT. Translated: CASSFSRADAFF.

CDR3: CASSPEPGQLGYTF. CDR3 coding DNA: TGCGCCAGCAGCCCGGAGCCGGGACAGCTTGGCTACACCTTC. The V call is TRBV5-1, the J call TRBJ1-2; 7 nucleotides match TRBD1. From germline, CDR1 is SGHRS and CDR2 YFSETQ. Trimming removed 4 bases from V and 7 bases from J; junction bases left unmatched: 10. The CDR3 contains 14 residues.

This chain joins TRBV5-1 and TRBJ2-7, with TRBD1 identical over 8 bases. The ends lost 4 bases at V and 2 bases at J; junction bases unmatched: 5. The CDR3 contains 14 residues. Germline V CDR1 and CDR2: SGHRS, YFSETQ. This chain's CDR3 is CASSPRTGTYEQYF. Written as DNA, the CDR3 is TGCGCCAGCAGCCCTCGGACAGGGACCTACGAGCAGTACTTC.

The rearrangement joins TRBV9 to TRBJ2-2; TRBD2 agrees at 9 bases. Trimming took 3 bases from V and 2 from J; bases not matched to a gene: 5. The CDR3 is 16 amino acids. Germline V CDR1 and CDR2: SGDLS, YYNGEE. The chain's CDR3 is CASSGRLAENTGELFF. In nucleotides, the CDR3 is TGTGCCAGCAGCGGGAGACTAGCGGAAAACACCGGGGAGCTGTTTTTT.

This rearrangement joins TRBV4-2 to TRBJ2-1, with a tentative D call TRBD2 (6 bases). V was trimmed by 0 bases and J by 4 bases, leaving 13 bases between them. This CDR3 region has 16 residues. CDR1 is LGHNA and CDR2 is YNFKEQ in the germline V gene. CDR3 protein: CASSQESGGKYNEQFF. CDR3 nucleotides: TGTGCCAGCAGCCAAGAATCGGGCGGGAAGTACAATGAGCAGTTCTTC.

This chain uses TRBV11-2 with TRBJ2-1; D tentatively fits TRBD1 or TRBD2 (5 bases each). V dropped 2 bases and J dropped 12 bases, with 17 bases sitting between them. CDR1 SGHAT and CDR2 FQNNGV come from the germline V gene. The CDR3 runs 14 residues. The CDR3 is CASSLTRDVGRQFF. CDR3 DNA: TGTGCCAGCAGCTTAACCCGGGACGTCGGTAGGCAGTTCTTC.

A word on this clone: Additional DNA sequences in this sample encode the identical CDR3. CDR3 nucleotides: TGTGCCAGCAGTTTATCGGCTAGCGGATCCTACAATGAGCAGTTCTTC. Protein sequence: CASSLSASGSYNEQFF. The chain couples TRBV27 to TRBJ2-1, with 7 bases that match TRBD2. The germline V gene encodes CDR1 MNHEY and CDR2 SMNVEV (reference sequence). J gave up 1 base and V 0 bases, and 3 bases lay outside the gene matches. This CDR3 has 16 amino acids.

This clone was counted a single time. The chain is built from TRBV4-1 and TRBJ2-1; D possibly corresponds to TRBD2 (6 bases). With 0 bases removed from V and 10 bases from J, the gap between germline ends came to 16 bases. CDR1 is MGHRA and CDR2 is YSYEKL in the germline V gene. The CDR3 loop spans 15 amino acids. The CDR3 is CASSQDGGPGLEQFF. CDR3 bases: TGCGCCAGCAGCCAAGATGGGGGACCGGGACTCGAGCAGTTCTTC.

The table lists this clone with a few counts. The chain recombines TRBV5-6 with TRBJ2-5, with a possible D match to TRBD2 (6 bases). The CDR3 extends over 16 amino acids. Germline loops: CDR1 SGHDT, CDR2 YYEEEE. The ends were cut back, 5 bases at V and 5 bases at J, with 22 bases in the middle. Here the CDR3 reads CASRFLSGEVKETQYF. CDR3 coding DNA: TGTGCCAGCAGATTCCTTAGCGGTGAGGTAAAGGAGACCCAGTACTTC.